The 8 T cell receptor beta chains in this list originate from one sample, sequenced in a study of control samples from healthy donors and cancer patients. Only in-frame clones appear in the TCRdb table, and some are missing; sequencing was by immunoSEQ multiplex PCR. The table records some 120,000 clones, around 87% of them present only once. Material: PBMCs. These receptors originate from a woman aged 50 to 65 with colorectal cancer.

This sequence joins TRBV5-1 and TRBJ2-7; 12 bases match TRBD2. Trimming at V came to 4 bases and at J to 3 bases, leaving 11 bases not matched to a gene. Germline assignment: CDR1 SGHRS and CDR2 YFSETQ. The CDR3 sequence is 17 residues long. The CDR3 region has the DNA TGCGCCAGCAGCGGTTTGGAAACGGGACTAGCGGGCTACGAGCAGTACTTC. Translated, it gives CASSGLETGLAGYEQYF.

The chain recombines TRBV19 with TRBJ2-3, with D perhaps TRBD1 or TRBD2 (5 bases each). This CDR3 has 15 amino acids. Germline V gene data show CDR1 as LNHDA and CDR2 as SQIVND (reference sequence). V lost 1 base, J lost 0 bases, and 8 bases lay in between. CDR3 sequence: CASSIGRGSTDTQYF. The CDR3, as DNA: TGTGCCAGTAGTATAGGCCGGGGCAGCACAGATACGCAGTATTTT.

The V gene is TRBV5-8, the J gene TRBJ1-5; the D is unclear. Trimming removed 7 bases at V and 7 bases at J, with 27 bases between. CDR3 length: 17 residues. In germline, CDR1 is SGHTS, CDR2 YDEGEE. The CDR3 nucleotides read TGTGCCAGCGAGGACTTAGTAATCTCGGCCTTGCCCCAGCCCCAGCATTTT. Its protein product is CASEDLVISALPQPQHF.

The chain has TRBV11-2 and TRBJ1-1; D uncertain. Germline V gene data show CDR1 as SGHAT and CDR2 as FQNNGV. The CDR3 is 11 residues long. Trimming left V 7 bases short and J 6 bases short, with 9 bases between. CDR3 protein: CASTRGAEAFF. For the CDR3, the DNA is TGTGCCAGCACCCGAGGCGCTGAAGCTTTCTTT.

This sequence joins TRBV2 and TRBJ2-7, with D tentatively TRBD1 (6 bases). Trimming removed 9 bases at V and 4 bases at J, with 22 bases between. This CDR3 is 15 amino acids long. Germline assignment: CDR1 SNHLY and CDR2 FYNNEI. The CDR3 DNA reads as TGTGCCAGTTCAAAGGACAGACCAATTGGGTACGAGCAGTACTTC. Translated: CASSKDRPIGYEQYF.

The chain employs TRBV18 and TRBJ2-3; no reliable D call. The CDR3 has 14 amino acids. V lost 6 bases to trimming and J lost 6 bases, with 16 bases between them. Germline V gene lookup returns CDR1 KGHSH and CDR2 LQKENI. The CDR3 sequence is CASSLPSLRDTQYF. The DNA for the CDR3 is TGTGCCAGCTCGCTTCCCTCCTTAAGGGATACGCAGTATTTT.

This chain connects TRBV5-1 to TRBJ2-7, with D possibly TRBD2 on 6 matching bases. V shed 9 bases and J shed 6 bases, with 19 bases lying between them. This CDR3 spans 13 amino acids. Germline V lookup: CDR1 SGHRS, CDR2 YFSETQ. The CDR3 spells CATGDLQSPEQYF. DNA for the CDR3: TGCGCCACGGGGGACCTTCAATCCCCCGAGCAGTACTTC.

The V call is TRBV2, the J call TRBJ1-5, with D possibly matching TRBD1 (5 bases). The CDR3 sequence is 15 residues long. With 4 bases removed from V and 2 bases from J, the gap between germline ends came to 12 bases. Looked up from germline, CDR1 is SNHLY and CDR2 is FYNNEI. The CDR3 sequence is CASSVEGTGNQPQHF. CDR3 sequence (DNA): TGTGCCAGCAGTGTCGAAGGGACTGGCAATCAGCCCCAGCATTTT. The variable domain in full, completed from reference TRBV2 and TRBJ1-5, reads EPEVTQTPSHQVTQMGQEVILRCVPISNHLYFYWYRQILGQKVEFLVSFYNNEISEKSEIFDDQFSVERPDGSNFTLKIRSTKLEDSAMYFCASSVEGTGNQPQHFGDGTRLSIL.